The 10 T cell receptor beta chains below come from one sample, sequenced in a study of T cells in women clearing cervical HPV infection. Profiled with immunoSEQ multiplex PCR; TCRdb holds only in-frame clones, not every one. This sample's table has about 39,000 clones. The sequenced sample consisted of blood buffy coat. The receptors were gathered from a woman aged 18 to 69 with a cervical HPV16 infection that either progressed to CIN3+ or cleared (not recorded which).

A word on this clone: With the read ending 3 residues before the CDR3 end, the germline J gene is used to fill in that end. This chain connects TRBV4-1 to TRBJ2-7, with a weak D call TRBD1 (6 bases). This CDR3 contains 14 residues. The V end lost 5 bases, the J end lost 1 base, and 12 bases lay between the germline ends. Germline values: CDR1 MGHRA, CDR2 YSYEKL. The CDR3 DNA, read in part, is TGCGCCAGCAGCGCCCCGGGACAATCCTACGAG. This sequence encodes CASSAPGQSYE. The complete CDR3 protein is CASSAPGQSYEQYF.

Details on this clone: The CDR3 end lies 3 residues beyond the end of the read and is filled in from the germline J gene. The chain uses TRBV6-2 or TRBV6-3 and TRBJ1-2; the D gene is possibly TRBD1 (6 bases). Germline V lookup: CDR1 MNHEY, CDR2 SVGEGT. This CDR3 region has 15 residues. The CDR3 DNA, read in part, is TGTGCCAGCAGGACCGCCCAGGGGAGCGTCTACGAC. Translation: CASRTAQGSVYD. The full-length CDR3 reads as CASRTAQGSVYDYTF.

As for this clone: The read comes to an end 3 residues before the CDR3 does, leaving the germline J gene to fill in the end. The chain has TRBV20-1 and TRBJ2-1; 9 positions agree with TRBD1. The CDR3 runs to 14 residues. Per germline, CDR1 DFQATT and CDR2 SNEGSKA (reference sequence). Germline trimming cut 1 base from V and 7 bases from J; bases unmatched to any gene: 5. CDR3 loop: CSARGDREKNEQFF. CDR3 DNA (partial): TGCAGTGCTAGAGGGGACAGGGAAAAGAATGAG.

In the case of this clone: The read finishes 3 residues shy of the CDR3 end, and the germline J gene is used to complete it. The chain has TRBV20-1 and TRBJ2-2; D may correspond to TRBD1 or TRBD2 (5 bases each). V was cut by 6 bases and J by 3 bases, with 14 bases left in between. Germline V gene sequence: CDR1 DFQATT, CDR2 SNEGSKA (reference sequence). The CDR3 is 14 residues long. The sequenced part of the CDR3 DNA is TGCAGTGCAAAGGGAGACAGCTACACCGGGGAG. It codes for CSAKGDSYTGE. The full CDR3 protein reads CSAKGDSYTGELFF.

Comments on this clone: The sequenced fragment ends 3 residues before the CDR3 boundary, so the rest is inferred from the germline J gene. V gene TRBV11-2 combines with J gene TRBJ1-1; 7 bases align to TRBD1. CDR3 length: 15 amino acids. Germline V gene sequence: CDR1 SGHAT, CDR2 FQNNGV. V was pared by 4 bases and J by 4 bases, with 9 bases of the junction left unmatched. The part of the CDR3 DNA that was read is TGTGCCAGCAGCTCCAGCCCAGGGGGGAGCACTGAA. This gives the protein CASSSSPGGSTE. The entire CDR3 protein reads CASSSSPGGSTEAFF.

With respect to this clone: The read comes to an end 3 residues before the CDR3 does, leaving the germline J gene to fill in the end. The gene calls are TRBV2 and TRBJ2-1, with 9 bases that match TRBD2. The CDR3 has 17 residues. The V gene end was trimmed by 3 bases and the J gene end by 0 bases; junction bases not matched to a gene: 6. CDR1 is SNHLY and CDR2 is FYNNEI in the germline V gene. The part of the CDR3 DNA that was read is TGTGCCAGCAGTGAGAGACTAGCGGCTGTCTCCTACAATGAG. Its translation is CASSERLAAVSYNE. The CDR3 as a whole reads CASSERLAAVSYNEQFF. The whole variable domain, filled in from reference TRBV2 and TRBJ2-1, reads EPEVTQTPSHQVTQMGQEVILRCVPISNHLYFYWYRQILGQKVEFLVSFYNNEISEKSEIFDDQFSVERPDGSNFTLKIRSTKLEDSAMYFCASSERLAAVSYNEQFFGPGTRLTVL.

Worth noting for this clone: The read terminates 3 residues ahead of where the CDR3 ends, so the germline J gene completes it. This rearrangement joins TRBV7-9 to TRBJ1-4; 7 bases map to TRBD1. The CDR3 is 14 amino acids. The V and J ends lost 4 bases and 4 bases, in that order; junction bases with no gene match: 3. Per germline, CDR1 SEHNR and CDR2 FQNEAQ (reference sequence). CDR3 region: CASSSSGGNEKLFF. The sequenced CDR3 bases are TGTGCCAGCAGCTCTTCAGGGGGTAATGAAAAA.

As to this clone: The read ends 3 residues early relative to the CDR3; the germline J gene fills the gap. The chain couples TRBV7-2 to TRBJ2-1, with D possibly TRBD2 on 5 matching bases. This CDR3 region has 14 residues. Germline V gene lookup returns CDR1 SGHTA and CDR2 FQGNSA. Between the trimmed V and J ends, which lost 4 bases and 6 bases, there was a span of 13 bases. Incomplete CDR3 DNA: TGTGCCAGCAGCTCGGGGTATAGCCCCAATGAG. Translating gives CASSSGYSPNE. The whole CDR3 sequence reads CASSSGYSPNEQFF.

The sequenced CDR3 bases are TGTGCCAGTAGTATGAGGGGAAATGAAAAA. This encodes CASSMRGNEK. The whole CDR3 sequence is CASSMRGNEKLFF. This chain links TRBV19 with TRBJ1-4, with a tentative D call TRBD1 (5 bases). The read is 3 residues too short to cover the CDR3 end, so that end is filled in from the germline J gene. The V and J ends lost 3 bases and 5 bases respectively, with 7 bases between them. CDR1 and CDR2 from the germline V gene are LNHDA and SQIVND (reference sequence). The CDR3 totals 13 residues.

Of note for this clone: The CDR3 goes on 3 residues after the read ends, and that part is filled in from the germline J gene. The V call is TRBV19, the J call TRBJ1-5, with TRBD1 matching 8 bases. V was clipped by 10 bases and J by 4 bases; unmatched bases: 6. This CDR3 spans 13 amino acids. Germline V gene sequence: CDR1 LNHDA, CDR2 SQIVND (reference sequence). CDR3 sequence reads: CATQDRANQPQHF. CDR3 DNA (partial): TGTGCCACCCAGGACAGGGCGAATCAGCCC.